Listed here are 16 T cell receptor beta chains from one sample, sequenced in a study of CD8 T cells in ankylosing spondylitis. One entry per CDR3 protein results from TCRdb running MiXCR on the 5' RACE reads. Here the sample spans 670,000 or so distinct CDR3 sequences, roughly 19% being singletons. These TCRs' antigens remain unknown. Regarding the study as a whole: There was a TCR beta motif, made of eight highly homologous variants, that appeared characteristic of ankylosing spondylitis blood.

Specimen: blood, either unsorted or a sorted T cell fraction (not recorded which). These receptors originate from a male donor with ankylosing spondylitis.

The chain joins TRBV5-1 to TRBJ2-7; 7 bases line up with TRBD1. Germline V CDR1 and CDR2: SGHRS, YFSETQ. J lost 4 bases, V lost 3 bases, and 10 bases had no gene match. This CDR3 has 15 residues. The CDR3 protein is CASSYLGQERYEQYF. The CDR3 DNA is TGCGCCAGCAGCTACCTTGGACAGGAAAGATACGAGCAGTACTTC.

In this sample, this clonotype turned up a few times. V gene TRBV29-1 combines with J gene TRBJ1-2; 8 bases agree with TRBD1. V lost 7 bases to trimming and J lost 7 bases; unmatched junction nucleotides: 8. Germline CDR1 and CDR2: SQVTM and ANQGSEA. The CDR3 is made up of 12 amino acids. The DNA for the CDR3 is TGCAGCGGACAGGGGCCGGGGGGTGGCTACACCTTC. The encoded protein is CSGQGPGGGYTF.

The V gene is TRBV7-9, the J gene TRBJ1-6; no clear D gene. CDR3 size: 13 residues. Trimming pared 4 bases from V and 8 bases from J, leaving 9 bases between. Per germline, CDR1 SEHNR and CDR2 FQNEAQ (reference sequence). The CDR3 region has the DNA TGTGCCAGCAGCTCCTCCATTGATTCACCCCTCCACTTT. Amino acids: CASSSSIDSPLHF.

The chain is built from TRBV7-3 and TRBJ1-5; no clear D. The ends were cut back, 3 bases at V and 3 bases at J, with 12 bases in the middle. Germline lookup yields CDR1 SGHTA and CDR2 FQGTGA. The CDR3 runs 15 residues. CDR3 region: CASSFEEGYNQPQHF. The CDR3 region has the DNA TGTGCCAGCAGCTTCGAAGAGGGTTACAATCAGCCCCAGCATTTT.

The gene calls are TRBV12-5 and TRBJ2-1; 13 nucleotides align to TRBD2. Looked up from germline, CDR1 is LGHNT and CDR2 is FRNRAP. The CDR3 contains 17 residues. The CDR3 DNA is TGTGCCACCAGCCAGATCCCGGGACTAGCGGGAATCAATGAGCAGTTCTTC. Translating gives CATSQIPGLAGINEQFF.

The CDR3 loop is CASSLSPPRDSSYEQYF. CDR3 sequence (DNA): TGTGCCAGCAGCTTATCCCCCCCCCGGGATTCGTCCTACGAGCAGTACTTC. This chain uses TRBV7-9 with TRBJ2-7, with D tentatively TRBD2 (5 bases). The V and J ends lost 2 bases and 1 base respectively, with 18 bases between them. This CDR3 is 17 amino acids long. Germline CDR1 is SEHNR and CDR2 is FQNEAQ (reference sequence).

The chain combines TRBV20-1 with TRBJ2-5, with unresolved D. Trimming stripped 0 bases from V and 1 base from J, with 12 bases between. Germline assignment: CDR1 DFQATT and CDR2 SNEGSKA (reference sequence). The CDR3 consists of 15 residues. Written as DNA, the CDR3 is TGCAGTGCTAGAGAGGTGGCAGCCAGCCAAGAGACCCAGTACTTC. As protein: CSAREVAASQETQYF.

Points on this clonotype: One end of the junction fails to match germline, which may point to a read error. This chain joins TRBV3-1 and TRBJ2-1; TRBD2 agrees at 8 bases. Germline values: CDR1 LGHDT, CDR2 YNNKEL (reference sequence). CDR3 length equals 15 residues. CDR3 nucleotide sequence: TGTGCCAGCACCCAAGCGGGGGCCACCTACAATGAGCAGTTCTTC. Its translation is CASTQAGATYNEQFF.

This clonotype showed up just a few times. The chain joins TRBV29-1 to TRBJ1-2; a weak D match, TRBD1 (5 bases). V lost 0 bases, J lost 0 bases, and 8 bases lay in between. The length of the CDR3 is 14 residues. Germline V gene data show CDR1 as SQVTM and CDR2 as ANQGSEA. CDR3 residues: CSVEDRGTNYGYTF. The CDR3 DNA reads TGCAGCGTTGAAGATCGGGGGACTAACTATGGCTACACCTTC.

This clonotype has a handful of counts. The V gene is TRBV4-2, the J gene TRBJ2-5, with TRBD2 as a possible D gene (6 bases). Germline CDR1 is LGHNA and CDR2 is YNFKEQ. CDR3 length: 15 amino acids. V gave up 0 bases and J gave up 5 bases, with 13 bases separating them. Here the CDR3 reads CASSQETGTRETQYF. The CDR3 nucleotides are TGTGCCAGCAGCCAAGAAACCGGGACTCGGGAGACCCAGTACTTC.

The rearrangement joins TRBV5-1 to TRBJ1-4; no reliable D call. This CDR3 has 13 amino acids. The V end was cut by 5 bases, the J end by 7 bases, with 12 bases between. The germline V gene encodes CDR1 SGHRS and CDR2 YFSETQ. DNA of the CDR3: TGCGCCAGCAGTACTCCCGAGGGTGAAAAACTGTTTTTT. Encoded protein: CASSTPEGEKLFF.

This clonotype was seen many times. The J gene is TRBJ1-2, the V gene TRBV6-1, with no clear D. The CDR3 runs 15 residues. Germline CDR1 is MNHNS and CDR2 is SASEGT. The V end lost 4 bases, the J end lost 4 bases, and 16 bases lay between the germline ends. In DNA, the CDR3 is TGTGCCAGCAGTGGAGGCACCTCCGGGTCCTATGGCTACACCTTC. Translating it yields CASSGGTSGSYGYTF.

The V call is TRBV6-2 or TRBV6-3, the J call TRBJ1-1; TRBD1 matches at 8 bases. The CDR3 has 15 amino acids. Trimming removed 8 bases from V and 3 bases from J; junction bases left unmatched: 11. The V gene's germline CDR1 is MNHEY and CDR2 SVGEGT. CDR3 sequence: CASGITQGADTEAFF. In DNA, the CDR3 is TGTGCCAGCGGGATAACTCAGGGGGCTGACACTGAAGCTTTCTTT.

The rearrangement links TRBV27 to TRBJ2-6; D is ambiguous. Trimming pared 5 bases from V and 0 bases from J, leaving 14 bases between. Germline assignment: CDR1 MNHEY and CDR2 SMNVEV (reference sequence). This CDR3 region has 17 residues. Here the CDR3 reads CASSPSTRLSGANVLTF. The CDR3 DNA reads as TGTGCCAGCAGTCCCTCGACTCGACTCTCTGGGGCCAACGTCCTGACTTTC.

V and J are TRBV7-9 and TRBJ1-6, with a tentative D call TRBD1 (6 bases). This CDR3 comprises 15 residues. Germline values: CDR1 SEHNR, CDR2 FQNEAQ (reference sequence). The V gene lost 5 bases and the J gene lost 6 bases, with 14 bases spanning the gap. The CDR3 here is CASSLAGATNSPLHF. CDR3 nucleotide sequence: TGTGCCAGCAGCCTCGCGGGGGCGACTAATTCACCCCTCCACTTT. Based on the CDR3 plus reference TRBV7-9 and TRBJ1-6, the full variable domain is DTGVSQNPRHKITKRGQNVTFRCDPISEHNRLYWYRQTLGQGPEFLTYFQNEAQLEKSRLLSDRFSAERPKGSFSTLEIQRTEQGDSAMYLCASSLAGATNSPLHFGNGTRLTVT.

This clonotype has more than one count but fewer than ten. The chain carries TRBV20-1 and TRBJ2-3; D may be TRBD2 (6 bases). This CDR3 is built from 15 residues. CDR1 and CDR2 (germline): DFQATT, SNEGSKA (reference sequence). V lost 6 bases, J lost 2 bases, and 18 bases lay in between. The CDR3: CSAQSLTSVTDTQYF. DNA for the CDR3: TGCAGTGCACAGTCGCTGACTAGTGTCACAGATACGCAGTATTTT.